These 28 T cell receptor beta chains share one sample of origin, sequenced in a study of blood T cell repertoires in COVID-19. Sequencing used immunoSEQ multiplex PCR; TCRdb keeps in-frame clones, though not all of them. The repertoire holds about 73,000 clones, with roughly 80% as singletons. Sequenced sample: peripheral blood. The receptors originated from a woman in her sixties or seventies with acute or convalescent COVID-19.

V and J are TRBV6-5 and TRBJ1-5; 7 nucleotides match TRBD1. Trimming cost V 5 bases and J 4 bases; bases outside gene matches: 5. CDR3 length: 14 residues. Looked up from germline, CDR1 is MNHEY and CDR2 is SVGAGI. Here the CDR3 reads CASSTDRQNQPQHF. The CDR3 bases are TGTGCCAGCAGTACGGACAGGCAGAATCAGCCCCAGCATTTT.

This chain joins TRBV6-5 and TRBJ2-5; 7 bases align to TRBD2. This CDR3 has 14 residues. With 0 bases clipped from V and 5 bases from J, the junction kept 3 bases outside the gene matches. Per germline, CDR1 MNHEY and CDR2 SVGAGI. This CDR3 is CASSYSYSGETQYF. In DNA form, the CDR3 reads TGTGCCAGCAGTTACTCGTATAGCGGGGAGACCCAGTACTTC.

The rearrangement uses TRBV3-1 (or the pseudogene TRBV3-2) and TRBJ2-1; TRBD2 aligns across 8 bases. Germline values: CDR1 LGHDT, CDR2 YNNKEL (reference sequence). J gave up 7 bases and V 4 bases, and 9 bases lay outside the gene matches. This CDR3 contains 15 residues. This chain's CDR3 is CASSPGTSPGNEQFF. CDR3 nucleotide sequence: TGTGCCAGCAGCCCCGGGACTAGTCCTGGAAATGAGCAGTTCTTC.

The chain uses TRBV5-1 and TRBJ1-2, with 12 positions matching TRBD1. This CDR3 has 15 amino acids. J was trimmed by 6 bases and V by 1 base; bases with no gene match: 4. Germline CDR1 and CDR2: SGHRS and YFSETQ. This chain's CDR3 is CASSLLGDRGHGYTF. The CDR3 DNA sequence: TGCGCCAGCAGCTTGCTTGGGGACAGGGGGCATGGCTACACCTTC. Supplemented by reference TRBV5-1 and TRBJ1-2, the full variable domain reads KAGVTQTPRYLIKTRGQQVTLSCSPISGHRSVSWYQQTPGQGLQFLFEYFSETQRNKGNFPGRFSGRQFSNSRSEMNVSTLELGDSALYLCASSLLGDRGHGYTFGSGTRLTVV.

The chain is built from TRBV30 and TRBJ2-7, with a weak D call TRBD1 (5 bases). V shed 2 bases and J shed 2 bases, with 13 bases lying between them. The V gene's germline CDR1 is GTSNPN and CDR2 SVGIG (reference sequence). The CDR3 is made up of 14 amino acids. The CDR3: CAWSSHRRTYEQYF. For the CDR3, the DNA is TGTGCCTGGAGTTCCCACAGGAGAACCTACGAGCAGTACTTC.

The genes are TRBV7-8 and TRBJ2-7; 9 bases agree with TRBD1. The CDR3 runs to 15 residues. Germline V lookup: CDR1 SGHVS, CDR2 FQNEAQ. Germline trimming cut 1 base from V and 3 bases from J; bases unmatched to any gene: 4. CDR3 DNA: TGTGCCAGCAGCTTAGTCGGGACAGGGAACTACGAGCAGTACTTC. This gives the protein CASSLVGTGNYEQYF.

This chain uses TRBV5-6 with TRBJ1-6; D remains unclear. V lost 1 base and J 10 bases, leaving 9 bases between the germline ends. Germline V gives CDR1 SGHDT, CDR2 YYEEEE. This CDR3 is built from 13 residues. The CDR3 protein is CASSLPSVSPLHF. The CDR3 DNA reads TGTGCCAGCAGCTTGCCTTCGGTATCACCCCTCCACTTT.

The J gene is TRBJ2-7, the V gene TRBV11-2; a weak D match, TRBD2 (5 bases). This CDR3 contains 15 residues. The germline CDR1 and CDR2 sequences are SGHAT and FQNNGV. Between the trimmed V and J ends, which lost 6 bases and 4 bases, there was a span of 19 bases. The CDR3, as DNA: TGTGCCAGCAGTAAACTAGAACCTCCACGTTACGAGCAGTACTTC. Translation gives CASSKLEPPRYEQYF.

The J gene is TRBJ1-2, the V gene TRBV5-1; 9 bases line up with TRBD1. This CDR3 is 17 amino acids long. J lost 4 bases, V lost 4 bases, and 14 bases had no gene match. Germline loops: CDR1 SGHRS, CDR2 YFSETQ. CDR3 nucleotide sequence: TGCGCCAGCAGCCCAGATCCTACCGGGACAGGGCGCTATGGCTACACCTTC. This encodes CASSPDPTGTGRYGYTF.

The CDR3 sequence: CATSLERNPDTQYF. The CDR3 bases are TGTGCCACCAGTTTAGAGCGGAATCCAGATACGCAGTATTTT. The chain joins TRBV24-1 to TRBJ2-3; D may be TRBD2 (5 bases). Germline V gene data show CDR1 as KGHDR and CDR2 as SFDVKD. The germline V and J ends were trimmed by 6 bases and 4 bases, with 13 bases remaining between them. This CDR3 region has 14 residues.

This clone was seen just once. V and J are TRBV29-1 and TRBJ1-1; 8 bases match TRBD1. This CDR3 spans 17 amino acids. Germline CDR1 and CDR2: SQVTM and ANQGSEA. The ends lost 7 bases at V and 0 bases at J; junction bases unmatched: 16. CDR3 in amino acids: CSGEGQGAFLVNTEAFF. In DNA form, the CDR3 reads TGCAGCGGGGAGGGGCAGGGGGCTTTCCTAGTGAACACTGAAGCTTTCTTT.

The V and J genes are TRBV5-4 and TRBJ1-2, with TRBD1 matching over 10 bases. With 3 bases clipped from V and 1 base from J, the junction kept 3 bases outside the gene matches. Germline values: CDR1 SGHNT, CDR2 YYREEE (reference sequence). The CDR3 has 15 amino acids. The CDR3 nucleotides read TGTGCCAGCAGCTCGGGGACAGGGGTTAACTATGGCTACACCTTC. This sequence encodes CASSSGTGVNYGYTF.

The CDR3 DNA is TGCGCCAGCAGCTATGGCCCGGGGGGCCCCGGGGCCAACGTCCTGACTTTC. It yields the protein CASSYGPGGPGANVLTF. The chain is built from TRBV5-1 and TRBJ2-6, with D maybe TRBD2 (7 bases). The germline CDR1 and CDR2 sequences are SGHRS and YFSETQ. V lost 3 bases and J lost 4, with 17 bases in between. The CDR3 runs to 17 residues.

The chain joins TRBV14 to TRBJ1-1; a possible D gene is TRBD1 (5 bases). V was trimmed by 3 bases and J by 4 bases, leaving 6 bases between them. CDR3 size: 12 residues. Germline CDR1 and CDR2: SGHDN and FVKESK. In DNA form, the CDR3 reads TGTGCCAGCAGCCAGCAGGGCACTGAAGCTTTCTTT. As protein: CASSQQGTEAFF.

V is TRBV3-1 (or the pseudogene TRBV3-2) and J is TRBJ2-6, with 8 nucleotides matching TRBD1. V shed 6 bases and J 2 bases; nucleotides not matched to a gene: 3. The length of the CDR3 is 15 residues. Germline assignment: CDR1 LGHDT and CDR2 YNNKEL (reference sequence). The CDR3 DNA reads TGTGCCAGCAGAGACAGGGGCCCTGGGGCCAACGTCCTGACTTTC. Residues: CASRDRGPGANVLTF.

V and J are TRBV25-1 and TRBJ1-2; 8 bases are shared with TRBD1. The V gene's germline CDR1 is MGHDK and CDR2 SYGVNS. The CDR3 runs 15 residues. V gave up 2 bases and J gave up 8 bases; unmatched junction bases: 10. The CDR3 is CASSEENGAGGGYTF. DNA of the CDR3: TGTGCCAGCAGTGAAGAGAACGGGGCAGGGGGCGGCTACACCTTC.

V gene TRBV4-1 combines with J gene TRBJ1-4; D remains ambiguous. The ends were cut back, 3 bases at V and 0 bases at J, with 11 bases in the middle. Per germline, CDR1 MGHRA and CDR2 YSYEKL. This CDR3 comprises 16 residues. In DNA form, the CDR3 reads TGCGCCAGCAGCCATGGACTTACTGCAACTAATGAAAAACTGTTTTTT. Its protein product is CASSHGLTATNEKLFF.

This sequence joins TRBV10-3 and TRBJ2-7; 11 bases fit TRBD1. J gave up 7 bases and V 6 bases, and 5 bases lay outside the gene matches. CDR3 length: 13 residues. The germline CDR1 and CDR2 sequences are ENHRY and SYGVKD. CDR3 residues: CAIRGQGAGEQYF. The CDR3 DNA sequence: TGTGCCATCAGAGGACAGGGGGCTGGTGAGCAGTACTTC.

The chain joins TRBV11-1 to TRBJ1-2; weak D call: TRBD1 (5 bases). The CDR3 covers 13 residues. The germline V gene encodes CDR1 SGHAT and CDR2 FQDESV (reference sequence). Trimming took 4 bases from V and 0 from J, leaving 6 bases between them. The CDR3 nucleotides read TGTGCCAGCAGCTCGACAGCTAACTATGGCTACACCTTC. It encodes CASSSTANYGYTF.

The chain links TRBV19 to TRBJ1-2, with 11 positions matching TRBD1. With V trimmed by 4 bases and J by 7 bases, 8 bases remained unmatched. The germline V gene has CDR1 LNHDA and CDR2 SQIVND (reference sequence). CDR3 length: 15 residues. The DNA for the CDR3 is TGTGCCAGTAGTACTAGAGGACAGGGGGCAGGTGGCTACACCTTC. Translation: CASSTRGQGAGGYTF.

Of note for this clone: At one end, the junction sequence differs from germline, possibly due to a read error. CDR3 DNA sequence: TGTGCCAGCTCCCCACTCGGTAAGACAGGGGGCACTAGCACAGATACGCAGTATTTT. As protein: CASSPLGKTGGTSTDTQYF. The rearrangement links TRBV18 to TRBJ2-3; 10 bases agree with TRBD1. This CDR3 spans 19 amino acids. From germline, CDR1 is KGHSH and CDR2 LQKENI.

The CDR3 region is CASLPGGGGTDTQYF. DNA of the CDR3: TGTGCCAGTCTCCCCGGCGGGGGGGGAACAGATACGCAGTATTTT. V usage is TRBV19 and J usage is TRBJ2-3, with 9 bases aligning to TRBD2. The V gene's germline CDR1 is LNHDA and CDR2 SQIVND (reference sequence). J gave up 3 bases and V 8 bases, and 9 bases lay outside the gene matches. The CDR3 loop spans 15 amino acids.

V and J are TRBV11-2 and TRBJ2-1, with 10 bases that match TRBD1. The CDR3 runs to 15 residues. V lost 2 bases to trimming and J lost 7 bases; unmatched junction nucleotides: 5. The germline gives CDR1 SGHAT, CDR2 FQNNGV. CDR3 protein: CASSLRGQGRNEQFF. DNA for the CDR3: TGTGCCAGCAGCTTACGGGGACAGGGGAGGAATGAGCAGTTCTTC.

V and J are TRBV30 and TRBJ2-1, with 10 bases matching TRBD2. The ends lost 2 bases at V and 8 bases at J; junction bases unmatched: 6. The CDR3 runs 14 residues. Germline CDR1 is GTSNPN and CDR2 is SVGIG (reference sequence). The CDR3: CAWSRSGGAHEQFF. The CDR3 bases are TGTGCCTGGAGTAGGAGCGGGGGGGCCCATGAGCAGTTCTTC.

DNA for the CDR3: TGTGCCAGCCGTGGGGTAGCGGGGGTTACGAACACCGGGGAGCTGTTTTTT. Amino acid sequence: CASRGVAGVTNTGELFF. This chain uses TRBV6-1 with TRBJ2-2; the match to TRBD2 covers 9 bases. Germline trimming cut 8 bases from V and 0 bases from J; bases unmatched to any gene: 10. Germline lookup yields CDR1 MNHNS and CDR2 SASEGT. The CDR3 extends over 17 amino acids.

The rearrangement links TRBV19 to TRBJ1-2; D unclear. Germline V gene sequence: CDR1 LNHDA, CDR2 SQIVND (reference sequence). CDR3 size: 14 residues. V dropped 5 bases and J dropped 2 bases, with 12 bases sitting between them. The CDR3 sequence is CASSLTRSNYGYTF. CDR3 nucleotide sequence: TGTGCCAGTAGTTTGACGCGGAGCAACTATGGCTACACCTTC.

The chain employs TRBV15 and TRBJ1-4; D remains ambiguous. CDR3 length: 17 residues. Per the germline V gene, CDR1 is LNHNV and CDR2 is YYDKDF (reference sequence). Trimming pared 0 bases from V and 0 bases from J, leaving 11 bases between. The CDR3 sequence: CATSRDGMRATNEKLFF. The DNA of the CDR3 is TGTGCCACCAGCAGAGATGGGATGCGGGCAACTAATGAAAAACTGTTTTTT. The full variable domain, its missing parts supplied by reference TRBV15 and TRBJ1-4, is DAMVIQNPRYQVTQFGKPVTLSCSQTLNHNVMYWYQQKSSQAPKLLFHYYDKDFNNEADTPDNFQSRRPNTSFCFLDIRSPGLGDTAMYLCATSRDGMRATNEKLFFGSGTQLSVL.

This clone has more than one count but fewer than ten. The chain carries TRBV5-4 and TRBJ2-5; 9 nucleotides agree with TRBD1. Germline values: CDR1 SGHNT, CDR2 YYREEE (reference sequence). The J segment lost 5 bases and the V segment lost 8 bases, leaving 7 bases of the junction unmatched. The CDR3 loop spans 13 amino acids. CDR3 sequence (DNA): TGTGCCAGTCGGGACAGGGTCTCGGAGACCCAGTACTTC. Translated: CASRDRVSETQYF.